Listed below are T cell receptor beta chains from one sample, sequenced in a study of technical replicates of blood from a handful of donors. Assay used: immunoSEQ multiplex PCR; TCRdb lists only in-frame clones, some missing. The table includes 50,000 to 70,000 clones, 93% detected once. What was sequenced was PBMCs. These receptors came from a human donor in good health. Some clones in this sample may be carry-over from other donors' samples. Each CDR3 is given with its conserved first and last residue. The D gene is left open where the match is weak. Size values are once, few and many counts, or a class for expanded clones, and some rows have none.

d_call	clone_size	j_call	v_call	cdr3_nt	cdr3_aa
TRBD1	once	TRBJ1-1	TRBV7-7	TGTGCCAGCTCCACCGACAGGGACACTGAAGCTTTCTTT	CASSTDRDTEAFF
.	.	TRBJ2-7	TRBV12-5	TGTGCTAGTGCCACGGACAGACGCCACGAGCAGTACTTC	CASATDRRHEQYF
.	once	TRBJ1-1	TRBV11-3	TGTGCCAGCAGCTTAGCCCAGAACACTGAAGCTTTCTTT	CASSLAQNTEAFF
.	.	TRBJ2-1	TRBV2	TGTGCCAGCAGAGAGCCAACTAGCGACAGGGGCAATGAGCAGTTCTTC	CASREPTSDRGNEQFF
.	.	TRBJ2-1	TRBV6-5	TGTGCCAGCAGAAGGGGCAGGGGAACATACAATGAGCAGTTCTTC	CASRRGRGTYNEQFF
.	.	TRBJ1-6	TRBV6-5	TGTGCCAGCAGTTACTTTTGGCCAAGGGGTAATTCACCCCTCCACTTT	CASSYFWPRGNSPLHF
TRBD2	once	TRBJ2-1	TRBV5-6	TGTGCCAGCAGCTTGGCAGCGGGGGGGCCGTCCTACAATGAGCAGTTCTTC	CASSLAAGGPSYNEQFF
TRBD1	.	TRBJ2-5	TRBV7-9	TGTGCCAGCAGCTTAGTTCCAGGGGGCCGCGGAGAGACCCAGTACTTC	CASSLVPGGRGETQYF
TRBD2	.	TRBJ2-1	TRBV19	TGTGCCAGTAGTCGGAGCGGGAGTCGGAACAATGAGCAGTTCTTC	CASSRSGSRNNEQFF
.	.	TRBJ2-2	TRBV27	TGTGCCAGCAGCCTGAGGGACTCCCTTGGAACCGGGGAGCTGTTTTTT	CASSLRDSLGTGELFF
.	.	TRBJ2-1	TRBV29-1	TGCAGCGGTACAGGGTTGTATGAGCAGTTCTTC	CSGTGLYEQFF
.	.	TRBJ2-1	TRBV5-4	TGTGCCAGCTCGAACAGGGTCCGGTCCTACAATGAGCAGTTCTTC	CASSNRVRSYNEQFF